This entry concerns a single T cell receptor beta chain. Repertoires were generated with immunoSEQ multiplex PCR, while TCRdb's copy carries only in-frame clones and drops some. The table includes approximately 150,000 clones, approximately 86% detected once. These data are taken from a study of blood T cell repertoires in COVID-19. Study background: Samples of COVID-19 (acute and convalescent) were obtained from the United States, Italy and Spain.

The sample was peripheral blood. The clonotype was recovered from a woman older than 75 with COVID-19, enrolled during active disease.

In DNA, the CDR3 is TGCGCCAGCAGCTTGGAGGCGTGGAGCACTGAAGCTTTCTTT. Residues: CASSLEAWSTEAFF. This chain connects TRBV5-1 to TRBJ1-1; D call uncertain. Deletions cut 0 bases from V and 4 bases from J, with 10 bases between. There are 14 residues in the CDR3. The germline gives CDR1 SGHRS, CDR2 YFSETQ.